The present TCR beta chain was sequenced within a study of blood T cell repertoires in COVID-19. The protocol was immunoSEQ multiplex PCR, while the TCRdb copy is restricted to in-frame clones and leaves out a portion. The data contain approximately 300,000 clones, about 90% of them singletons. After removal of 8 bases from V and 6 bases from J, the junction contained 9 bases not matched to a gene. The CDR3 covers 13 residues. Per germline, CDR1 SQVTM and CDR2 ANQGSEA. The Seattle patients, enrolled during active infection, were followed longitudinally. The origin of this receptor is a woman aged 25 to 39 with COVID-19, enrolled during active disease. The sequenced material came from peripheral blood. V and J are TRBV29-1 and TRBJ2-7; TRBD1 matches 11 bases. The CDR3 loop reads CSILDRGQSEQYF. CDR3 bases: TGCAGCATCTTGGACAGGGGGCAGTCCGAGCAGTACTTC.